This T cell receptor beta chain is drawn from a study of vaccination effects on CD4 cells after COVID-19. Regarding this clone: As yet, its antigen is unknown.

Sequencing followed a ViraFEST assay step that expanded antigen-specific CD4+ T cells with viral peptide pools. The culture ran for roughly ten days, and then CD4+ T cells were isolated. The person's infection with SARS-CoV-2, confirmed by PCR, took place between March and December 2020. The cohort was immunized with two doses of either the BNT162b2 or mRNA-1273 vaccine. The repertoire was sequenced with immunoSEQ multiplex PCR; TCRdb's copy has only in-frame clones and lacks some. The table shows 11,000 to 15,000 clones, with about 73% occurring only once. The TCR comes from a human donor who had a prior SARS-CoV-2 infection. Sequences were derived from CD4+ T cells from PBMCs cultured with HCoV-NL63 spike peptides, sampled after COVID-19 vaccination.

The CDR3 DNA is TGTGCCAGCAGCTTGCGGGACAGATACTATGGCTACACCTTC. Its protein is CASSLRDRYYGYTF. V usage is TRBV3-1 (or the pseudogene TRBV3-2) and J usage is TRBJ1-2; 7 nucleotides align to TRBD1. There are 14 residues in the CDR3. V trimming: 5 bases; J trimming: 3 bases; junction bases outside the gene matches: 6. Germline lookup yields CDR1 LGHDT and CDR2 YNNKEL (reference sequence).